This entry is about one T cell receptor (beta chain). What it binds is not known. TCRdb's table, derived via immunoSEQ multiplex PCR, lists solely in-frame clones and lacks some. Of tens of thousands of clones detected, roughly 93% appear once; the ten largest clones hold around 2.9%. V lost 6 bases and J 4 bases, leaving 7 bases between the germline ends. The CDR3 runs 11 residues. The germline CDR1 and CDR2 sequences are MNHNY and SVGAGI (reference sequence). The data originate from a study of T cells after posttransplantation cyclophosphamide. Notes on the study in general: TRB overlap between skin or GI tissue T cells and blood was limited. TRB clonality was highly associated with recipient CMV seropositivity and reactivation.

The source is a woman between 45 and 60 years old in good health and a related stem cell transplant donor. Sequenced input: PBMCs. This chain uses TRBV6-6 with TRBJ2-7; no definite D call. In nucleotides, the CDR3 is TGTGCCAGCAGCGAACGGTACGAGCAGTACTTC. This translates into CASSERYEQYF.